The TCR beta chain described here comes from a study of regulatory and conventional T cells in RAG deficiency. CDR1 is LNHNV and CDR2 is YYDKDF in the germline V gene (reference sequence). Deletions cut 0 bases from V and 2 bases from J, with 8 bases between. The length of the CDR3 is 14 residues. Details on this clone: The antigen remains undetermined.

Sequencing used immunoSEQ multiplex PCR; TCRdb keeps in-frame clones, though not all of them. This sample has about 30,000 clones, with 75% to 90% found just once. Study findings and constraints: Treg unique TCR beta sequences were approximately 100-fold fewer in Omenn syndrome and CID/AS patients than controls. These Omenn syndrome Treg sorts may hold peripherally activated cells instead. RAG-deficient patients showed markedly lower Shannon entropy and higher Simpson indices than control T-cell subsets. Shorter CDR3s in all patient subsets; >85% Treg-Tconv overlap in Omenn.

The data also belong to a second study, concerning regulatory T cells. That study reports: The PCR used 52 TRBV and 13 TRBJ primers.

The source material was CD8+ T cells sorted from blood. This receptor was identified in a human donor in good health. This chain joins TRBV15 and TRBJ2-7; D might be TRBD1 (6 bases). The CDR3 is CATSREQGAYEQYF. The CDR3 DNA follows: TGTGCCACCAGCAGAGAACAGGGCGCCTACGAGCAGTACTTC.